The 32 T cell receptor beta chains below come from one sample, sequenced in a study of T cell changes during pregnancy in multiple sclerosis. Libraries were prepared by immunoSEQ multiplex PCR; TCRdb keeps only in-frame clonotypes and omits some of them. The table records some 85,000 clones, 94% of them present only once. Sequenced here: peripheral blood, sampled in the third trimester of pregnancy. All receptors come from a female donor with multiple sclerosis, enrolled in a pregnancy study.

The V and J genes are TRBV29-1 and TRBJ1-1; a weak D match, TRBD1 (6 bases). Trimming pared 6 bases from V and 4 bases from J, leaving 18 bases between. This CDR3 spans 14 amino acids. In germline, CDR1 is SQVTM, CDR2 ANQGSEA. CDR3 protein: CSVRGAGVGTEAFF. CDR3 in DNA: TGCAGCGTCAGAGGGGCAGGGGTTGGCACTGAAGCTTTCTTT.

The chain recombines TRBV2 with TRBJ2-3; D may be TRBD1 (6 bases). Deletions cut 2 bases from V and 3 bases from J, with 9 bases between. CDR3 length: 14 residues. Germline V CDR1 and CDR2: SNHLY, FYNNEI. The CDR3 sequence: CASSEKRGTDTQYF. CDR3 sequence (DNA): TGTGCCAGCAGTGAAAAAAGGGGGACAGATACGCAGTATTTT.

The gene calls are TRBV13 and TRBJ2-7; D gene uncertain. Germline CDR1 reads PRHDT; CDR2 reads FYEKMQ (reference sequence). The CDR3 is 15 residues long. V was trimmed by 5 bases and J by 2 bases, leaving 16 bases between them. The CDR3 loop is CASSGLRPAPYEQYF. In DNA, the CDR3 is TGTGCCAGCAGCGGGCTCCGGCCGGCACCCTACGAGCAGTACTTC.

This sequence joins TRBV6-4 and TRBJ1-1; 7 bases are shared with TRBD1. From germline, CDR1 is MRHNA and CDR2 SNTAGT. Trimming at V came to 5 bases and at J to 10 bases, leaving 10 bases not matched to a gene. CDR3 length equals 13 residues. CDR3 amino acids: CASSIDRQGPAFF. In DNA, the CDR3 is TGTGCCAGCAGTATAGATCGACAGGGTCCAGCTTTCTTT.

This clone came up once. The DNA for the CDR3 is TGCGCCAGCAGTTCGCAGGGTCGAGAGACCCAGTACTTC. This codes for CASSSQGRETQYF. The V call is TRBV5-1, the J call TRBJ2-5; possibly TRBD1 for D (5 bases). Trimming cost V 5 bases and J 4 bases, with 12 bases left between them. The CDR3 is 13 amino acids. Per the germline V gene, CDR1 is SGHRS and CDR2 is YFSETQ.

The rearrangement uses TRBV5-1 and TRBJ2-1; 8 positions agree with TRBD1. Germline-derived CDR1 and CDR2 are SGHRS and YFSETQ. CDR3 length equals 16 residues. With 0 bases clipped from V and 5 bases from J, the junction kept 7 bases outside the gene matches. CDR3 amino acids: CASSLAGQGADNEQFF. CDR3 in DNA: TGCGCCAGCAGCTTGGCGGGGCAGGGGGCCGACAATGAGCAGTTCTTC.

This chain joins TRBV19 and TRBJ1-5; 7 positions agree with TRBD1. Trimming at V came to 5 bases and at J to 3 bases, leaving 7 bases not matched to a gene. This CDR3 region has 15 residues. The germline V gene encodes CDR1 LNHDA and CDR2 SQIVND (reference sequence). Written as DNA, the CDR3 is TGTGCCAGTAGTGATCTTGGACAGGCCAATCAGCCCCAGCATTTT. Amino acid sequence: CASSDLGQANQPQHF.

V is TRBV5-1 and J is TRBJ2-1, with TRBD2 as a possible D gene (5 bases). CDR3 size: 14 residues. The V gene's germline CDR1 is SGHRS and CDR2 YFSETQ. Trimming stripped 0 bases from V and 10 bases from J, with 14 bases between. CDR3 region: CASSLAGNTIEQFF. In DNA, the CDR3 is TGCGCCAGCAGCTTGGCCGGGAATACAATCGAGCAGTTCTTC.

This rearrangement joins TRBV7-9 to TRBJ2-2, with D perhaps matching TRBD1 (5 bases). CDR3 length equals 13 residues. The germline V and J ends were trimmed by 5 bases and 6 bases, with 10 bases remaining between them. Germline-derived CDR1 and CDR2 are SEHNR and FQNEAQ (reference sequence). For the CDR3, the DNA is TGTGCCAGCAGCCTGGTAGGGGCCGGGGAGCTGTTTTTT. Translating gives CASSLVGAGELFF.

This chain connects TRBV6-1 to TRBJ2-3; 8 nucleotides match TRBD2. The CDR3 is 15 residues long. Germline-derived CDR1 and CDR2 are MNHNS and SASEGT. V trimming: 6 bases; J trimming: 0 bases; junction bases outside the gene matches: 5. CDR3 nucleotides: TGTGCCAGCAGGAATAGCGGGACTAGCACAGATACGCAGTATTTT. Translation: CASRNSGTSTDTQYF.

This sequence joins TRBV2 and TRBJ2-1, with D tentatively TRBD2 (6 bases). This CDR3 region has 16 residues. Trimming left V 9 bases short and J 0 bases short, with 18 bases between. The V gene's germline CDR1 is SNHLY and CDR2 FYNNEI. As DNA, the CDR3 is TGTGCCAGGTCCTTTAGCGGAACCAGCTCCTACAATGAGCAGTTCTTC. Its protein product is CARSFSGTSSYNEQFF.

This clone occurred a few times. This chain links TRBV4-1 with TRBJ1-1; D is ambiguous. The V end lost 4 bases, the J end lost 4 bases, and 10 bases lay between the germline ends. CDR1 and CDR2 from the germline V gene are MGHRA and YSYEKL. The CDR3 extends over 13 amino acids. The CDR3 nucleotides read TGCGCCAGCAGCCCGGGAAGGAGCACTGAAGCTTTCTTT. Translating gives CASSPGRSTEAFF.

The genes are TRBV28 and TRBJ2-7, with D maybe TRBD1 (5 bases). Germline values: CDR1 MDHEN, CDR2 SYDVKM. The CDR3 runs 14 residues. Trimming left V 8 bases short and J 1 base short, with 15 bases between. The CDR3 nucleotides are TGTGCCAGCCAGGGCGAGACAGAATCCTACGAGCAGTACTTC. Protein: CASQGETESYEQYF.

For the CDR3, the DNA is TGTGCCAGCAGTGTACAGGGGGATATAAGCTACGAGCAGTACTTC. Protein: CASSVQGDISYEQYF. The rearrangement links TRBV28 to TRBJ2-7, with 8 bases identical to TRBD1. This CDR3 spans 15 amino acids. Germline assignment: CDR1 MDHEN and CDR2 SYDVKM. The junction had 9 bases not matched to a gene; V was cut back by 5 bases and J by 3 bases.

The chain uses TRBV5-4 and TRBJ1-6; the match to TRBD1 covers 7 bases. The CDR3 contains 15 residues. The germline V gene has CDR1 SGHNT and CDR2 YYREEE (reference sequence). Losses at the gene ends were 4 bases for V and 7 bases for J; bases not matched to a gene: 8. This CDR3 reads CASSTEQGPNSPLHF. CDR3 nucleotide sequence: TGTGCCAGCAGCACCGAACAGGGGCCGAATTCACCCCTCCACTTT.

The gene calls are TRBV4-2 and TRBJ2-4; possibly TRBD1 for D (6 bases). V was pared by 6 bases and J by 5 bases, with 11 bases between. CDR1 and CDR2 (germline): LGHNA, YNFKEQ. The CDR3 extends over 13 amino acids. The CDR3 here is CASRGTLENIQYF. CDR3 nucleotide sequence: TGTGCCAGCAGAGGGACACTTGAAAACATTCAGTACTTC.

V usage is TRBV27 and J usage is TRBJ2-7; 7 positions match TRBD2. The CDR3 has 14 residues. Germline V lookup: CDR1 MNHEY, CDR2 SMNVEV (reference sequence). V was pared by 3 bases and J by 2 bases, with 4 bases of the junction left unmatched. In DNA form, the CDR3 reads TGTGCCAGCAGTTTGGGGGGGGTTACCTACGAGCAGTACTTC. This gives the protein CASSLGGVTYEQYF.

The chain uses TRBV12-5 and TRBJ2-3; 10 bases are shared with TRBD1. CDR3 length: 18 residues. Germline lookup yields CDR1 LGHNT and CDR2 FRNRAP. V lost 7 bases and J lost 3; bases outside the gene matches: 16. CDR3: CASASWGVGQGVTDTQYF. The CDR3 DNA follows: TGTGCTAGTGCCTCCTGGGGGGTAGGACAGGGGGTTACAGATACGCAGTATTTT.

This clone has just a few counts. This chain joins TRBV18 and TRBJ1-1; D is ambiguous. V shed 1 base and J shed 3 bases, with 9 bases lying between them. The germline CDR1 and CDR2 sequences are KGHSH and LQKENI. This CDR3 comprises 14 residues. The CDR3 region has the DNA TGTGCCAGCTCACCACACCCCATAGACACTGAAGCTTTCTTT. This translates into CASSPHPIDTEAFF.

The chain carries TRBV11-1 and TRBJ2-1; 7 bases are shared with TRBD2. The CDR3 is 15 amino acids. Germline V gives CDR1 SGHAT, CDR2 FQDESV (reference sequence). V shed 3 bases, J shed 5 bases, and the junction held 7 bases outside the gene matches. CDR3 residues: CASSFFRGGHNEQFF. DNA of the CDR3: TGTGCCAGCAGCTTTTTTCGGGGAGGGCACAATGAGCAGTTCTTC.

V and J are TRBV5-4 and TRBJ2-3; possibly TRBD2 for D (6 bases). Germline loops: CDR1 SGHNT, CDR2 YYREEE (reference sequence). The ends were cut back, 0 bases at V and 0 bases at J, with 20 bases in the middle. The CDR3 spans 19 residues. The CDR3 DNA sequence: TGTGCCAGCAGCTTGGATAGGCCCCTTGGACTATCTAGCACAGATACGCAGTATTTT. It encodes CASSLDRPLGLSSTDTQYF.

The chain combines TRBV4-3 with TRBJ1-2; 7 nucleotides match TRBD1. The CDR3 length is 12 residues. After removal of 1 base from V and 8 bases from J, the junction contained 1 base not matched to a gene. CDR1 and CDR2 (germline): LGHNA, YSLEER. The CDR3 coding sequence is TGCGCCAGCAGCCAAGCAGGGGGGGGCTACACCTTC. Its translation: CASSQAGGGYTF.

The chain employs TRBV5-1 and TRBJ2-3; D remains ambiguous. The CDR3 runs 14 residues. Germline CDR1 SGHRS, CDR2 YFSETQ. Trimming removed 3 bases at V and 2 bases at J, with 10 bases between. The CDR3 loop is CASSSRHVTDTQYF. Here the CDR3 DNA reads TGCGCCAGCAGCTCCAGACACGTCACAGATACGCAGTATTTT.

The chain joins TRBV6-5 to TRBJ1-2, with 10 bases that match TRBD1. Trimming took 5 bases from V and 5 from J; bases not matched to a gene: 5. The CDR3 runs 14 residues. The germline V gene encodes CDR1 MNHEY and CDR2 SVGAGI. CDR3 DNA sequence: TGTGCCAGCAGTGCGACAGGGGGCTTGTATGGCTACACCTTC. It yields the protein CASSATGGLYGYTF.

The DNA for the CDR3 is TGTGCCAGCAGCGCAGTTCTAGCGGGAGGGCCGAATGAGCAGTTCTTC. Translation: CASSAVLAGGPNEQFF. This chain joins TRBV5-4 and TRBJ2-1; 12 bases agree with TRBD2. Germline CDR1 and CDR2: SGHNT and YYREEE (reference sequence). The CDR3 covers 16 residues. The ends lost 4 bases at V and 7 bases at J; junction bases unmatched: 9.

The V gene is TRBV19, the J gene TRBJ2-2; 7 positions match TRBD1. CDR3 length: 16 residues. J was trimmed by 7 bases and V by 1 base; bases with no gene match: 9. The V gene's germline CDR1 is LNHDA and CDR2 SQIVND (reference sequence). The CDR3 reads CASSIVGQAGNGELFF. The CDR3 DNA sequence: TGTGCCAGTAGTATAGTCGGACAGGCCGGGAACGGGGAGCTGTTTTTT.

The chain recombines TRBV2 with TRBJ2-1, with D tentatively TRBD2 (6 bases). The germline CDR1 and CDR2 sequences are SNHLY and FYNNEI. There are 16 residues in the CDR3. V lost 1 base and J lost 4, with 14 bases in between. The CDR3 spells CASSEEAGFPYNEQFF. The CDR3 DNA reads as TGTGCCAGCAGTGAAGAGGCGGGATTTCCTTACAATGAGCAGTTCTTC.

This clone came up once. The chain recombines TRBV5-4 with TRBJ1-1; D is perhaps TRBD1 (6 bases). CDR3 length equals 13 residues. The V gene lost 0 bases and the J gene lost 4 bases, with 7 bases spanning the gap. CDR1 is SGHNT, CDR2 YYREEE, per germline (reference sequence). The CDR3 here is CASSLGQVTEAFF. CDR3 DNA sequence: TGTGCCAGCAGCTTGGGACAGGTCACTGAAGCTTTCTTT.

The chain links TRBV2 to TRBJ1-2; 7 bases align to TRBD1. The CDR3 sequence is 17 residues long. The V segment lost 10 bases and the J segment 4 bases; nucleotides outside the gene matches: 21. Germline CDR1 reads SNHLY; CDR2 reads FYNNEI. The CDR3 sequence is CATKGAQGRVPLYGYTF. The CDR3 region has the DNA TGTGCCACCAAGGGGGCACAGGGTCGAGTTCCTCTCTATGGCTACACCTTC.

The V call is TRBV7-2, the J call TRBJ2-1, with D possibly TRBD1 on 6 matching bases. The CDR3 extends over 16 amino acids. The V end lost 2 bases, the J end lost 6 bases, and 17 bases lay between the germline ends. Germline CDR1 and CDR2: SGHTA and FQGNSA. This CDR3 reads CASSLLGRGSFNEQFF. The CDR3, as DNA: TGTGCCAGCAGCTTATTGGGCAGGGGATCTTTCAATGAGCAGTTCTTC.

This chain links TRBV5-5 with TRBJ2-7; 7 bases are a match to TRBD2. The CDR3 contains 16 residues. CDR1 and CDR2 from the germline V gene are SGHKS and YYEKEE (reference sequence). The junction had 10 bases not matched to a gene; V was cut back by 4 bases and J by 0 bases. The CDR3 DNA reads TGTGCCAGCAGCCTGTTAGGTCGCGGGGGCTCCTACGAGCAGTACTTC. Translation: CASSLLGRGGSYEQYF.

The chain couples TRBV14 to TRBJ1-1; possibly TRBD1 for D (5 bases). Germline-derived CDR1 and CDR2 are SGHDN and FVKESK. The CDR3 has 13 residues. Trimming stripped 5 bases from V and 1 base from J, with 8 bases between. The CDR3 sequence is CASSIQENTEAFF. CDR3 DNA: TGTGCCAGCAGCATACAGGAGAACACTGAAGCTTTCTTT.